This T cell receptor beta chain was captured in a study of blood T cells in healthy people across ages. The CDR3 consists of 16 residues. With V trimmed by 5 bases and J by 2 bases, 8 bases remained unmatched. Study-wide results and caveats: Roughly linear age-related decline in beta diversity appeared, significant by age approximately 41. PBMC samples, being unsorted, prevented any conclusive comparison of naive and antigen-experienced cells.

Sample-barcoded 5' priming and a J-beta primer mix drove a second PCR of 7 to 11 cycles. No fewer than 2.5 million CDR3-containing paired-end reads came from each sample. TCRdb recomputed calls from the 5' RACE reads with MiXCR, one row per CDR3 protein. This sample has roughly 720,000 distinct CDR3 sequences; 50% to 65% occur once, and the top ten carry 40% to 50%. About this clonotype itself: The antigen is undetermined.

Material for sequencing was blood. V is TRBV12-3 or TRBV12-4 and J is TRBJ2-5, with TRBD1 matching 10 bases. The sequence was obtained from a man at least 80 years old in good health. CDR3 loop: CASSRGDRGLQETQYF. The CDR3, as DNA: TGTGCCAGCAGTCGCGGGGACAGGGGACTTCAAGAGACCCAGTACTTC.